This TCR beta chain originates from a study of spatial heterogeneity in lung cancer. Study-wide background: Beta-chain sequences consistently outnumbered alpha-chain sequences in detection. Raw reads contained each unique TCR and UMI combination more than ten times on average.

This clonotype was picked up many times. TCRdb itself ran the 5' RACE reads through MiXCR, one entry per CDR3 protein. The sample carries roughly 48,000 distinct CDR3 sequences, 5.3% recorded once. In germline, CDR1 is LGHNA, CDR2 YSLEER. V shed 6 bases and J shed 3 bases, with 12 bases lying between them. This CDR3 has 13 residues. Stated time point: sample taken at primary tumor resection. The donor population consisted of roughly 70 patients with untreated, early-stage non-small cell lung cancer. Whole RNA from tumor, nontumor lung or frozen PBMC was sequenced unsorted. Sequenced here: PBMCs, sampled at surgery. The rearrangement joins TRBV4-3 to TRBJ2-7; D ambiguous. This sequence was found in a male donor with early-stage non-small cell lung cancer. DNA for the CDR3: TGCGCCAGCAGGGGTTACAACCGCTACGAGCAGTACTTC. It yields the protein CASRGYNRYEQYF.